The sequence of this T cell receptor (beta chain) was determined in a study of cytomegalovirus exposure and HLA in healthy donors. The donors were in the approximately 120-subject validation cohort, distinct from the approximately 700-subject first cohort. Clones were sequenced by immunoSEQ multiplex PCR, and TCRdb holds only the in-frame ones, with some missing. The profile shows about 200,000 clones, roughly 84% of them singletons. Per germline, CDR1 SEHNR and CDR2 FQNEAQ (reference sequence). V lost 7 bases to trimming and J lost 5 bases, with 14 bases between them. The CDR3 sequence is 13 residues long.

The source is a woman younger than 35 in good health and CMV-seropositive. Sequencing was done on a sample of PBMCs. This chain connects TRBV7-9 to TRBJ2-5; D perhaps matches TRBD1 (6 bases). CDR3 residues: CASTYQGYETQYF. CDR3 bases: TGTGCCAGCACATATCAGGGGTACGAGACCCAGTACTTC.